Included here is one T cell receptor beta chain sequence, with context. As yet, its antigen is unknown. The method was immunoSEQ multiplex PCR; TCRdb's version includes in-frame clones alone and lacks a portion of them. The data hold some 120,000 clones, with 85% to 95% observed a single time. The data belong to a study of T cell responses to AZD1222 COVID-19 vaccine. Germline V CDR1 and CDR2: SNHLY, FYNNEI. Unmatched junction bases numbered 14, after V lost 7 bases and J lost 0 bases. This CDR3 is built from 18 residues. General observations from the study: The study found vaccine-associated CD4 TCRs spanning spike, dominant at 160-218 and 743-854. White British people made up most donors, females outnumbered males, and clonal diversity was possibly underestimated. A rise in Spike-specific TCR breadth and depth followed two AZD1222 doses.

The chain uses TRBV2 and TRBJ1-5; 8 bases align to TRBD1. Sequencing used peripheral blood, obtained 28 days after the second AZD1222 dose. The clonotype was recovered from an adult who received the AZD1222 COVID-19 vaccine. The CDR3 DNA reads as TGTGCCAGCACCCCTTGGCAGGGGGCTCTTTATAGCAATCAGCCCCAGCATTTT. It codes for CASTPWQGALYSNQPQHF.